This is a list of T cell receptor beta chains from one sample in a study of Graves' ophthalmopathy and Graves' hyperthyroidism. From the multiplex PCR reads, TCRdb called clonotypes with MiXCR, one entry per CDR3 protein. Of 300,000 or so distinct CDR3 sequences listed, under 20% are singletons. Sequenced sample: peripheral blood. These receptors were obtained from an adult man with Graves' ophthalmopathy. Both conserved end residues are part of each CDR3. The D gene is left open where the match is weak. Size values are once, few and many counts, or a class for expanded clones, and some rows have none.

j_call clone_size d_call v_call cdr3_length cdr3_aa cdr3_nt
TRBJ2-6 many . TRBV5-1 17 CASSLTGSLRGANVLTF TGCGCCAGCAGCTTAACAGGCTCCCTCCGTGGGGCCAACGTCCTGACTTTC
TRBJ1-1 many . TRBV7-9 15 CASRSLSLQDTEAFF TGTGCCAGCAGGTCCCTCTCCCTCCAAGACACTGAAGCTTTCTTT
TRBJ2-2 many TRBD1 TRBV5-1 18 CASSLPVQGVTNTGELFF TGCGCCAGCAGCTTGCCAGTCCAGGGGGTGACGAACACCGGGGAGCTGTTTTTT
TRBJ1-5 many TRBD1 TRBV4-1 17 CASSQGRTGGSNQPQHF TGCGCCAGCAGCCAAGGTAGGACAGGGGGCAGCAATCAGCCCCAGCATTTT
TRBJ1-5 many . TRBV6-2/TRBV6-3 15 CASSPTRGTNQPQHF TGTGCCAGCAGCCCTACGAGGGGCACGAATCAGCCCCAGCATTTT
TRBJ2-5 many . TRBV12-3/TRBV12-4 15 CASRPGATGVETQYF TGTGCCAGCAGACCGGGAGCTACAGGGGTAGAGACCCAGTACTTC
TRBJ2-2 many TRBD1 TRBV7-3 16 CASSARQGISTGELFF TGTGCCAGCAGCGCCAGACAGGGAATCAGCACCGGGGAGCTGTTTTTT
TRBJ2-7 many . TRBV29-1 14 CSARRDGSSYEQYF TGCAGCGCGAGGAGGGACGGAAGCTCCTACGAGCAGTACTTC
TRBJ2-5 few . TRBV7-9 15 CASSPPRGVKETQYF TGTGCCAGCAGCCCCCCCAGGGGGGTTAAAGAGACCCAGTACTTC
TRBJ1-1 many . TRBV7-9 12 CASSFGPVEAFF TGTGCCAGCAGCTTCGGACCAGTTGAAGCTTTCTTT
TRBJ2-2 few . TRBV11-3 14 CASSSRQGTGELFF TGTGCCAGCAGCTCCAGACAAGGAACCGGGGAGCTGTTTTTT
TRBJ2-7 . TRBD2 TRBV29-1 12 CSVERGGGFQYF TGCAGCGTTGAACGGGGGGGCGGTTTCCAGTACTTC
TRBJ2-5 many . TRBV7-2 13 CASSSHPGETQYF TGTGCCAGCAGCTCCCACCCCGGAGAGACCCAGTACTTC
TRBJ2-5 many TRBD2 TRBV3-1 16 CASSQVIAGGGETQYF TGTGCCAGCAGCCAAGTCATAGCGGGGGGGGGTGAGACCCAGTACTTC
TRBJ2-7 many . TRBV20-1 9 CSGGYEQYF TGCAGTGGGGGTTACGAGCAGTACTTC
TRBJ2-5 . . TRBV7-8 15 CASSLSTGLQETQYF TGTGCCAGCAGCCTATCTACCGGCCTCCAAGAGACCCAGTACTTC
TRBJ2-7 . TRBD2 TRBV9 17 CASSARELAGGPHEQYF TGTGCCAGCAGCGCTCGCGAACTAGCGGGAGGGCCCCACGAGCAGTACTTC
TRBJ1-6 many . TRBV9 15 CASSGYSTNNSPLHF TGTGCCAGCAGCGGATATAGTACCAATAATTCACCCCTCCACTTT
TRBJ2-7 many TRBD1 TRBV6-2/TRBV6-3 12 CASSGQGVEQYF TGTGCCAGCAGCGGACAGGGGGTAGAGCAGTACTTC
TRBJ1-3 many . TRBV10-3 13 CAIRRTEGNTIYF TGTGCCATCAGGAGGACAGAAGGAAACACCATATATTTT
TRBJ1-2 many TRBD1 TRBV19 16 CASIRDREVYSDGYTF TGTGCCAGTATTAGGGACAGGGAGGTGTATTCGGATGGCTACACCTTC
TRBJ2-2 many . TRBV11-1 16 CASSFPLGRATGELFF TGTGCCAGCAGCTTCCCTTTGGGCCGCGCCACCGGGGAGCTGTTTTTT
TRBJ2-7 . . TRBV28 16 CASSLWPGLSSYEQYF TGTGCCAGCAGTTTATGGCCGGGTCTCAGCTCCTACGAGCAGTACTTC
TRBJ2-3 many . TRBV18 13 CASSPQGADTQYF TGTGCCAGCTCACCCCAGGGCGCAGATACGCAGTATTTT
TRBJ2-7 many . TRBV4-1 16 CASSQAADRLAYEQYF TGCGCCAGCAGCCAAGCCGCAGACAGGTTAGCCTACGAGCAGTACTTC
TRBJ1-1 . . TRBV12-3/TRBV12-4 14 CASSTGGSRREAFF TGTGCCAGCAGTACCGGGGGGAGCCGTCGGGAAGCTTTCTTT
TRBJ1-1 . . TRBV6-2/TRBV6-3 14 CASSYRVGDTEAFF TGTGCCAGCAGCTATCGGGTGGGGGACACTGAAGCTTTCTTT
TRBJ1-6 many . TRBV3-1 16 CASSGPTVSYNSPLHF TGTGCCAGCAGCGGACCCACGGTTTCCTATAATTCACCCCTCCACTTT
TRBJ2-2 many . TRBV12-3/TRBV12-4 11 CASRGLGELFF TGTGCCAGCCGGGGCCTCGGGGAGCTGTTTTTT
TRBJ2-2 . . TRBV6-5 16 CASSSPGARSTGELFF TGTGCCAGCAGTTCGCCAGGGGCAAGGTCTACCGGGGAGCTGTTTTTT
TRBJ1-1 many . TRBV6-5 17 CASSYEGGERMNTEAFF TGTGCCAGCAGTTACGAGGGGGGCGAGAGAATGAACACTGAAGCTTTCTTT
TRBJ1-2 many TRBD1 TRBV6-2/TRBV6-3 14 CASSIRQGMYGYTF TGTGCCAGCAGTATTCGACAGGGAATGTATGGCTACACCTTC
TRBJ2-7 many . TRBV11-2 13 CASSPRLAYEQYF TGTGCCAGCAGCCCTAGACTAGCCTACGAGCAGTACTTC
TRBJ2-5 . TRBD1 TRBV27 16 CASSLSPGQGFETQYF TGTGCCAGCAGTTTATCCCCGGGACAGGGGTTTGAGACCCAGTACTTC
TRBJ1-1 many . TRBV29-1 12 CSVGRLNTEAFF TGCAGCGTGGGACGGCTGAACACTGAAGCTTTCTTT
TRBJ1-2 . TRBD1 TRBV6-1 13 CASRETGPYGYTF TGTGCCAGCAGAGAGACAGGGCCGTATGGCTACACCTTC
TRBJ2-5 . TRBD2 TRBV6-2/TRBV6-3 17 CASSYGTTRWGQETQYF TGTGCCAGCAGTTACGGGACTACTCGGTGGGGGCAAGAGACCCAGTACTTC
TRBJ2-5 many . TRBV7-9 14 CASGMYSVEETQYF TGTGCCAGCGGGATGTATAGCGTTGAAGAGACCCAGTACTTC
TRBJ1-5 many TRBD1 TRBV4-2 17 CASSDPPSGTGLQAQHF TGTGCCAGCAGCGACCCGCCCTCCGGGACAGGTTTACAGGCCCAGCATTTT
TRBJ1-2 many . TRBV4-1 14 CASSQVGGESGYTF TGCGCCAGCAGCCAAGTTGGGGGGGAGAGTGGCTACACCTTC
TRBJ1-1 . . TRBV6-1 12 CASSDDYTEAFF TGTGCCAGCAGTGACGACTACACTGAAGCTTTCTTT
TRBJ1-3 many . TRBV19 18 CASQLRITSASSGNTIYF TGTGCCAGTCAGCTCAGGATAACATCGGCATCCTCTGGAAACACCATATATTTT
TRBJ2-7 many . TRBV28 14 CASSLYGAQREQYF TGTGCCAGCAGTTTATACGGGGCTCAGCGCGAGCAGTACTTC
TRBJ1-2 many . TRBV13 12 CASSLGLVGYTF TGTGCCAGCAGCTTAGGACTTGTCGGCTACACCTTC
TRBJ1-2 many . TRBV27 15 CASSLLGAESYGYTF TGTGCCAGCAGTTTATTGGGGGCGGAGAGTTATGGCTACACCTTC